The source of this T cell receptor (beta chain) is a study of T-cell reconstitution after alpha-beta-depleted transplantation in children. In this sample, this clonotype turned up many times. No antigen is known for it. V shed 3 bases, J shed 0 bases, and the junction held 7 bases outside the gene matches. CDR1 and CDR2 from the germline V gene are MDHEN and SYDVKM. There are 17 residues in the CDR3. Unique molecular identifiers were incorporated during preparation of the TCRbeta library. TCRdb ran MiXCR on the PCR reads and lists one entry per CDR3 protein. In the table there are over 85,000 distinct CDR3 sequences, about 5.6% of which are singletons. Study-level points and caveats: Expanded clones from the graft, numbering several hundred, reportedly supplied alpha-beta T cells about two months after transplant.

The sequence came from a female patient aged 2-9 years who had a stem cell transplant for Fanconi anemia, so the T cells may come from the graft donor. The sequencing here drew on PBMCs, mostly from graft donor cells, taken 60 days after TCRalphabeta/CD19-depleted stem cell transplant. The chain uses TRBV28 and TRBJ2-2, with 7 bases identical to TRBD1. The CDR3 region is CASSLPRTGTNTGELFF. The DNA of the CDR3 is TGTGCCAGCAGTTTGCCCCGGACAGGCACGAACACCGGGGAGCTGTTTTTT.